These 18 T cell receptor beta chains were sequenced from one sample in a study of T cells after yellow fever vaccination. TCRdb reprocessed the 5' RACE reads with MiXCR, giving one entry per CDR3 protein. The sample lists about 300,000 distinct CDR3 sequences; 6.8% were seen once. The sample here was PBMCs, taken about 41 days after the first yellow fever vaccination. The receptors derive from a man aged 18-30 years who received the YFV17D yellow fever vaccine.

This clonotype was seen only a few times. The gene calls are TRBV5-4 and TRBJ2-7, with D possibly being TRBD1 (5 bases). CDR3 size: 14 residues. From germline, CDR1 is SGHNT and CDR2 YYREEE (reference sequence). V dropped 0 bases and J dropped 3 bases, with 10 bases sitting between them. The DNA of the CDR3 is TGTGCCAGCAGCTTGGATGGGGCCGTCTACGAGCAGTACTTC. Residues: CASSLDGAVYEQYF.

This clonotype was seen only a few times. The chain combines TRBV20-1 with TRBJ1-6; possible D gene TRBD1, 6 bases. V was pared by 6 bases and J by 4 bases, with 16 bases between. Germline assignment: CDR1 DFQATT and CDR2 SNEGSKA (reference sequence). The CDR3 extends over 15 amino acids. CDR3 amino acids: CSAPRGGDYNSPLHF. In DNA form, the CDR3 reads TGCAGTGCCCCCAGGGGAGGGGATTATAATTCACCCCTCCACTTT.

The sample holds many counts of this clonotype. The rearrangement links TRBV2 to TRBJ2-7, with no clear D. This CDR3 region has 13 residues. Germline V gives CDR1 SNHLY, CDR2 FYNNEI. Trimming stripped 3 bases from V and 5 bases from J, with 11 bases between. Written as DNA, the CDR3 is TGTGCCAGCAGTGAGTTCCCCCGGGACGAGCAGTACGTC. Translated, it gives CASSEFPRDEQYV.

This clonotype was seen a few times. The V call is TRBV7-2, the J call TRBJ1-2; D might be TRBD1 (6 bases). Trimming took off 5 bases at V and 0 bases at J, with 13 bases between the two ends. The CDR3 contains 15 residues. Germline V CDR1 and CDR2: SGHTA, FQGNSA. The CDR3 bases are TGTGCCAGCAGCCTACAGACAGGTCCTAACTATGGCTACACCTTC. The encoded protein is CASSLQTGPNYGYTF.

The CDR3 here is CSARDKKDLTTQYF. CDR3 DNA sequence: TGCAGTGCTAGAGATAAAAAGGACCTAACTACGCAGTATTTT. The chain employs TRBV20-1 and TRBJ2-3; the D is unclear. This CDR3 has 14 amino acids. The V gene lost 0 bases and the J gene lost 8 bases, with 15 bases spanning the gap. Germline CDR1 DFQATT, CDR2 SNEGSKA (reference sequence).

This clonotype was seen a handful of times. CDR3 bases: TGTGCCAGCCGGACAGGCCAAGAGACCCAGTACTTC. Residues: CASRTGQETQYF. The rearrangement joins TRBV27 to TRBJ2-5; the match to TRBD1 covers 7 bases. The CDR3 has 12 amino acids. CDR1 is MNHEY, CDR2 SMNVEV, per germline (reference sequence). Trimming at V came to 8 bases and at J to 1 base, leaving 1 base not matched to a gene.

The gene calls are TRBV5-5 and TRBJ1-1, with D unresolved. The CDR3 is made up of 17 amino acids. With 4 bases removed from V and 4 bases from J, the gap between germline ends came to 23 bases. Germline V gene data show CDR1 as SGHKS and CDR2 as YYEKEE (reference sequence). CDR3: CASSPRWSSRSSTEAFF. CDR3 nucleotide sequence: TGTGCCAGCAGCCCCCGTTGGAGTAGCAGGTCGTCCACTGAAGCTTTCTTT.

This clonotype was counted many times. The chain employs TRBV12-3 or TRBV12-4 and TRBJ2-5; D call uncertain. V shed 0 bases and J shed 6 bases, with 2 bases lying between them. This CDR3 contains 11 residues. The CDR3 loop reads CASSLAQTQYF. The CDR3 nucleotides are TGTGCCAGCAGTTTAGCACAGACCCAGTACTTC.

This clonotype occurred many times. The genes are TRBV7-2 and TRBJ2-3; 7 bases match TRBD2. The germline V gene has CDR1 SGHTA and CDR2 FQGNSA. J gave up 6 bases and V 1 base, and 4 bases lay outside the gene matches. The CDR3 spans 14 residues. In nucleotides, the CDR3 is TGTGCCAGCAGCTTAGGACTAGCCTCGGATACGCAGTATTTT. Its translation: CASSLGLASDTQYF. The variable domain in full, with the rest retrieved from reference TRBV7-2 and TRBJ2-3, is GAGVSQSPSNKVTEKGKDVELRCDPISGHTALYWYRQSLGQGLEFLIYFQGNSAPDKSGLPSDRFSAERTGGSVSTLTIQRTQQEDSAVYLCASSLGLASDTQYFGPGTRLTVL.

This clonotype appeared a few times. V usage is TRBV7-8 and J usage is TRBJ2-7, with D uncertain. CDR1 is SGHVS and CDR2 is FQNEAQ in the germline V gene. CDR3 size: 12 residues. The germline V and J ends were trimmed by 6 bases and 5 bases, with 11 bases remaining between them. The CDR3 spells CASSSLSDEQYV. In DNA, the CDR3 is TGTGCCAGCAGTTCCCTGTCGGACGAGCAGTACGTC.

In its sample, this clonotype was seen a few times. The V call is TRBV25-1, the J call TRBJ1-1, with 8 bases fitting TRBD1. V lost 8 bases and J lost 5; bases outside the gene matches: 7. Germline V CDR1 and CDR2: MGHDK, SYGVNS. The CDR3 has 13 amino acids. The CDR3, as DNA: TGTGCCAGCGCAAAACAGGGGGGGACTGAAGCTTTCTTT. This encodes CASAKQGGTEAFF.

The CDR3 DNA reads as TGTGCCAGCAGTTACTCCCTCTTGACTATGGATACGCAGTATTTT. Translating gives CASSYSLLTMDTQYF. V usage is TRBV6-5 and J usage is TRBJ2-3, with a weak D call TRBD2 (5 bases). Germline loops: CDR1 MNHEY, CDR2 SVGAGI. V lost 0 bases, J lost 6 bases, and 13 bases lay in between. CDR3 length: 15 residues.

The chain links TRBV6-2 or TRBV6-3 to TRBJ2-7; no definite D call. The V end lost 5 bases, the J end lost 5 bases, and 13 bases lay between the germline ends. Germline assignment: CDR1 MNHEY and CDR2 SVGEGT. CDR3 length equals 13 residues. The DNA of the CDR3 is TGTGCCAGCAGTCACAATCCCGGCCACGAGCAGTACGTC. It yields the protein CASSHNPGHEQYV.

This clonotype was seen only a few times. The rearrangement joins TRBV19 to TRBJ2-6; maybe TRBD2 (5 bases). This CDR3 spans 19 amino acids. V was cut by 0 bases and J by 2 bases, with 17 bases left in between. Germline CDR1 reads LNHDA; CDR2 reads SQIVND (reference sequence). CDR3 nucleotide sequence: TGTGCCAGTAGTATAGATGGGCCGGGGATCTCTGCTGGGGCCAACGTCCTGACTTTC. This sequence encodes CASSIDGPGISAGANVLTF. Based on the CDR3 plus reference TRBV19 and TRBJ2-6, the full variable domain is DGGITQSPKYLFRKEGQNVTLSCEQNLNHDAMYWYRQDPGQGLRLIYYSQIVNDFQKGDIAEGYSVSREKKESFPLTVTSAQKNPTAFYLCASSIDGPGISAGANVLTFGAGSRLTVL.

This clonotype was seen a handful of times. J is TRBJ1-1 and V is TRBV7-2; maybe TRBD1 (6 bases). Germline assignment: CDR1 SGHTA and CDR2 FQGNSA. The CDR3 length is 14 residues. Trimming shortened V by 4 bases and J by 3 bases, and 12 bases separated the two germline ends. The CDR3 DNA follows: TGTGCCAGCAGCTCCCGAGGACAGTACACTGAAGCTTTCTTT. Translated, it gives CASSSRGQYTEAFF.

The chain uses TRBV19 and TRBJ1-1; D not certain. Per germline, CDR1 LNHDA and CDR2 SQIVND (reference sequence). V gave up 7 bases and J gave up 5 bases, with 14 bases separating them. The CDR3 spans 13 residues. The CDR3 bases are TGTGCCAGTAAAGGAGGGCGATGGACTGAAGCTTTCTTT. Translation: CASKGGRWTEAFF.

In its sample, this clonotype was seen many times. This chain connects TRBV29-1 to TRBJ2-1; TRBD2 agrees at 7 bases. The CDR3 runs to 12 residues. The V and J ends lost 7 bases and 13 bases, in that order; junction bases with no gene match: 13. Germline V gene lookup returns CDR1 SQVTM and CDR2 ANQGSEA. The CDR3 here is CSAWGEAGDQFF. As DNA, the CDR3 is TGCAGCGCGTGGGGGGAGGCGGGGGATCAGTTCTTC.

This clonotype showed up just a few times. The chain has TRBV20-1 and TRBJ2-2; 10 positions match TRBD1. After removal of 5 bases from V and 6 bases from J, the junction contained 12 bases not matched to a gene. The CDR3 is 16 amino acids. Germline CDR1 and CDR2: DFQATT and SNEGSKA (reference sequence). The CDR3, as DNA: TGCAGTGCTGGAAGTCCTCAGACAGGGGGCTCCGGGGAGCTGTTTTTT. Amino acid sequence: CSAGSPQTGGSGELFF.